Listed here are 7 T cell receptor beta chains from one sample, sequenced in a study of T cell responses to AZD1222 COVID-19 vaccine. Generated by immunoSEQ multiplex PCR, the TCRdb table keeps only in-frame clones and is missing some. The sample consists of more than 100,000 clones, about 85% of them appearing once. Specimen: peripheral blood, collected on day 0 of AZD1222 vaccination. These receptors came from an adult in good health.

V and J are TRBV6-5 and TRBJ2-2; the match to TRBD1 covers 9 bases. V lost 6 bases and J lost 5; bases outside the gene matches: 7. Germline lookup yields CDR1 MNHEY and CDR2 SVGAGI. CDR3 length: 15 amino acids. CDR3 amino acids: CASSSGTGYTGELFF. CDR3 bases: TGTGCCAGCAGCTCCGGGACAGGGTATACCGGGGAGCTGTTTTTT.

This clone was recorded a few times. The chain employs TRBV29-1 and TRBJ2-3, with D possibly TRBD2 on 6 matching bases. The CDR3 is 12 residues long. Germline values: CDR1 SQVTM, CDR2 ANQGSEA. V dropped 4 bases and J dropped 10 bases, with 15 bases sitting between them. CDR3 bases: TGCAGCGTTGGAGGGGCCAGGAGGGCGCAGTATTTT. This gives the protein CSVGGARRAQYF.

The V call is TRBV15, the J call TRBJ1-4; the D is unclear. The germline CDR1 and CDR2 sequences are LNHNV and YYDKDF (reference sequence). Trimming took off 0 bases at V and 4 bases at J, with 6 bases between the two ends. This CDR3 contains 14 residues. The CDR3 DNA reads TGTGCCACCAGCAGAGATGGCGGTAATGAAAAACTGTTTTTT. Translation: CATSRDGGNEKLFF.

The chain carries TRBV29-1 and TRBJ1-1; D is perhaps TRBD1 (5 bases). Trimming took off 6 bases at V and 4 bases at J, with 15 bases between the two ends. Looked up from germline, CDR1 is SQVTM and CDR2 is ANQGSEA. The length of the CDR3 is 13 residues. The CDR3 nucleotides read TGCAGCGTCGGGGACCCCGGCCCCACTGAAGCTTTCTTT. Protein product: CSVGDPGPTEAFF.

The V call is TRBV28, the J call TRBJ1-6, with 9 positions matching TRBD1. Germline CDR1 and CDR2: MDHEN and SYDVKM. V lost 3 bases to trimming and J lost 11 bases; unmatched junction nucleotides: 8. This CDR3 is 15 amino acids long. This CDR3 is CASSFLGQGGTPLHF. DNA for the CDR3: TGTGCCAGCAGTTTCCTGGGACAGGGAGGTACACCCCTCCACTTT.

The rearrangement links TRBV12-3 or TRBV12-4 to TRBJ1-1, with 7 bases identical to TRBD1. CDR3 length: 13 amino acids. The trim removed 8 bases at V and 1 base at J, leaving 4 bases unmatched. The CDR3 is CASRHRGNTEAFF. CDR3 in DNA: TGTGCCAGCCGCCACAGGGGGAACACTGAAGCTTTCTTT.

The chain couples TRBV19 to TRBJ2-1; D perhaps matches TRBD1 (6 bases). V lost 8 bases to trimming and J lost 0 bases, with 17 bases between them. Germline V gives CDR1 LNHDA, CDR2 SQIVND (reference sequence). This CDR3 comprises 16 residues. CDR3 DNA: TGTGCCAGTCGGCGCCTACAGGGTAGCTCCTACAATGAGCAGTTCTTC. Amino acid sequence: CASRRLQGSSYNEQFF.